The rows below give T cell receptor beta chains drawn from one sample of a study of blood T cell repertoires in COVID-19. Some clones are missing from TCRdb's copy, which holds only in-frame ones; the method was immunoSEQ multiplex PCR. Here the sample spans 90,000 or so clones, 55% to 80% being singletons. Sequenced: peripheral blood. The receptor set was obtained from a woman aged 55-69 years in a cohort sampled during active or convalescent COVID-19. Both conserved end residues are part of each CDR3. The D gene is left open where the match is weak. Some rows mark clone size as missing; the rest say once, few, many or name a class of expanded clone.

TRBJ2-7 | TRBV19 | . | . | TGTGCCAGTAGTATAGCGAAGGGGGACTACGAGCAGTACTTC | CASSIAKGDYEQYF
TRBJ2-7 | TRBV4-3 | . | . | TGCGCCAGCAGCCAAGTAGAGGGGGTTGGCGAGCAGTACTTC | CASSQVEGVGEQYF
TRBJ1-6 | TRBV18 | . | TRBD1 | TGTGCCAGCTCAGACAGGGGGTACAATTCACCCCTCCACTTT | CASSDRGYNSPLHF
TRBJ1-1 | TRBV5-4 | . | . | TGTGCCAGCAGCCCGGTTGGTGTCACTGAAGCTTTCTTT | CASSPVGVTEAFF
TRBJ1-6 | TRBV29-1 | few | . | TGCAGCGTACTACCGAGTGGCGGGAATTCACCCCTCCACTTT | CSVLPSGGNSPLHF
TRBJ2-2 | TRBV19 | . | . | TGTGCCAGTAGTATAACGGACTCCACCGGGGAGCTGTTTTTT | CASSITDSTGELFF
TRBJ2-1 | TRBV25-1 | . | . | TGTGCCAGCAGTGAAAACGACAGGCCTTACAATGAGCAGTTCTTC | CASSENDRPYNEQFF
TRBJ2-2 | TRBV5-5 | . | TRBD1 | TGTGCCAGCAGCCCGACAGGGGGCTATGGCGGGGAGCTGTTTTTT | CASSPTGGYGGELFF
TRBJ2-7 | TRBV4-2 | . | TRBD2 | TGTGCCAGCAGCCAAGTTCCCTCTAGCGGGGGGGTAACCAGGTACTTC | CASSQVPSSGGVTRYF
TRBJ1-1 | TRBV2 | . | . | TGTGCCAGCAGTCCTCAGGCAGACACTGAAGCTTTCTTT | CASSPQADTEAFF
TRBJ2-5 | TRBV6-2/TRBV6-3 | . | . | TGTGCCAGCAGTTACTACAGTCCCCAAGAGACCCAGTACTTC | CASSYYSPQETQYF
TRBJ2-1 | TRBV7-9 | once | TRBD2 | TGTGCCAGCAGCTCAGGACTAGCGGGGGGCATTTACAATGAGCAGTTCTTC | CASSSGLAGGIYNEQFF
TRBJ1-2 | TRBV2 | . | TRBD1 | TGTGCCAGCAGAAGGGAGACAGGGGGCTACGGCTACACCTTC | CASRRETGGYGYTF
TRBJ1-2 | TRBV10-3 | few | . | TGTGCCATCAGTGACGACAGAATTGGAGCTAACTATGGCTACACCTTC | CAISDDRIGANYGYTF
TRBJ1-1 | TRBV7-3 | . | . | TGTGCCAGCAGCTTAATGGGGCAGAACACTGAAGCTTTCTTT | CASSLMGQNTEAFF
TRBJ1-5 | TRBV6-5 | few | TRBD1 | TGTGCCAGCGGGACAGGGTATTTTCAGCCCCAGCATTTT | CASGTGYFQPQHF
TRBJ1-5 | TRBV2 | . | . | TGTGCCAGCAGAACAGGATTTAGCAATCAGCCCCAGCATTTT | CASRTGFSNQPQHF
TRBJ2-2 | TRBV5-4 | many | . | TGTGCCAGCAGCCCTTTTCTTGCCGGGGAGCTGTTTTTT | CASSPFLAGELFF
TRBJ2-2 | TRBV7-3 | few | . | TGTGCCAGCAGCTTCCTGAACACCGGGGAGCTGTTTTTT | CASSFLNTGELFF
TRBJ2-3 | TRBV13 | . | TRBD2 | TGTGCCAGCAGCTTAGGCCTTTCCCAGACTAGCGGGGGACCCACAGATACGCAGTATTTT | CASSLGLSQTSGGPTDTQYF
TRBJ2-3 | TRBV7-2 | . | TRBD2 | TGTGCCAGCAGCTTAGACTGGACTAGTCCTAGCACAGATACGCAGTATTTT | CASSLDWTSPSTDTQYF
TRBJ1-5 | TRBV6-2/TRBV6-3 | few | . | TGTGCCAGCAGTTACTCGGGCACCCAAAGCAATCAGCCCCAGCATTTT | CASSYSGTQSNQPQHF
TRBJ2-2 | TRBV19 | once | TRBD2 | TGTGCCAGTAGTACACGGACTAGCCCCACCGGGGAGCTGTTTTTT | CASSTRTSPTGELFF
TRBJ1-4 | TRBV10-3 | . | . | TGTGCCATCAATGAGCTAAGGGTCCCAGGGGCTAATGAAAAACTGTTTTTT | CAINELRVPGANEKLFF
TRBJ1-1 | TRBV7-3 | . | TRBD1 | TGTGCCAGCAGCACCCGGACAGGGTCGGAAGCTTTCTTT | CASSTRTGSEAFF
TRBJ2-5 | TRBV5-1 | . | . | TGCGCCAGCAGTCCCGTAGGACAGCAAGAGACCCAGTACTTC | CASSPVGQQETQYF
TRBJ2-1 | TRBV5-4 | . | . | TGTGCCAGCAGCTTGGAGGTGGGGCTATCCTACAATGAGCAGTTCTTC | CASSLEVGLSYNEQFF
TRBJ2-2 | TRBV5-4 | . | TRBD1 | TGTGCCAGCAGCCAGACACAGGGGACCACCGGGGAGCTGTTTTTT | CASSQTQGTTGELFF
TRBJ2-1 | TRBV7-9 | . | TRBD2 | TGTGCCAGCAGCTTAGAACGTCTAGCGGGGGGTGATGAGCAGTTCTTC | CASSLERLAGGDEQFF
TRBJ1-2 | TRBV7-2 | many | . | TGTGCCAGCAGCTTAGGGGGGGGAAGAGGCTACACCTTC | CASSLGGGRGYTF
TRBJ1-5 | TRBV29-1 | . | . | TGCAGCGTTGCCGGAGACAATCAGCCCCAGCATTTT | CSVAGDNQPQHF
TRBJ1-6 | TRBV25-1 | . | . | TGTGCCAGCAGTGACGAGGCGGGGGGATATTCACCCCTCCACTTT | CASSDEAGGYSPLHF
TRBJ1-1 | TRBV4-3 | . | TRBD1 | TGCGCCAGCAGCTGGACAGGGGGCACTGAAGCTTTCTTT | CASSWTGGTEAFF
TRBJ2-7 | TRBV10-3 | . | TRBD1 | TGTGCCATCAGTAGGACAGGGAGCTACGAGCAGTACTTC | CAISRTGSYEQYF
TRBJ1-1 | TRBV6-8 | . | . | TGTGCCAGCAACGATTCCAGGGGAAGTGAAGCTTTCTTT | CASNDSRGSEAFF
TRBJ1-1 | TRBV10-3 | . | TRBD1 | TGTGCCATCAGTGAGCGCCGGACAGGCATGAACACTGAAGCTTTCTTT | CAISERRTGMNTEAFF
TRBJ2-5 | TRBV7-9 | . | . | TGTGCCAGCAGCTCTAGGAGAGAGACCCAGTACTTC | CASSSRRETQYF
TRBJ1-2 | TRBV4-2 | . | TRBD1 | TGTGCCAGCAGCCAAGAAGTGGGCAGGGGGTATGGCTACACCTTC | CASSQEVGRGYGYTF
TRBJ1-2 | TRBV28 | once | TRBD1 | TGTGCCAGCAGTTTATTCGCGGCCAGGGGGCCACCAAGCCCTACTAACTATGGCTACACCTTC | CASSLFAARGPPSPTNYGYTF
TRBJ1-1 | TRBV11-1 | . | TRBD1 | TGTGCCAGCAGCCTTCAAACAGGGGGTACTGAAGCTTTCTTT | CASSLQTGGTEAFF
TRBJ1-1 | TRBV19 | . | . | TGTGCCACCAATTCGGACTCTTGGGCGAACACTGAAGCTTTCTTT | CATNSDSWANTEAFF
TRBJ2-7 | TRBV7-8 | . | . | TGTGCCAGCAGCCGCGAAGTCAGGGGTCAGTTTCCCCTTTACGAGCAGTACTTC | CASSREVRGQFPLYEQYF
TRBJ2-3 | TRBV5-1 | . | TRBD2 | TGCGCCAGCAGCTTCCTACTAGCGGGGCACACAGATACGCAGTATTTT | CASSFLLAGHTDTQYF
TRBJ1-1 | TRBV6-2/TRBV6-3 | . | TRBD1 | TGTGCCAGCAGTTACTCGCGAATCTCGGGACAGGTTAACACTGAAGCTTTCTTT | CASSYSRISGQVNTEAFF
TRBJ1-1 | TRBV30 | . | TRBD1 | TGTGCCTGGAATCCGGACAGGACCGCGGATGCTTTCTTT | CAWNPDRTADAFF
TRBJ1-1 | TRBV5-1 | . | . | TGCGCCAGCAGCTTGGGAGGGACACCGAACACTGAAGCTTTCTTT | CASSLGGTPNTEAFF
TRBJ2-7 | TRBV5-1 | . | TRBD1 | TGCGCCAGCAGCCCGGGGACAGGGGTACCCTACGAGCAGTACTTC | CASSPGTGVPYEQYF
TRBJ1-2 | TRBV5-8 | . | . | TGTGCCAGCAGCTTGGCCGACTCCTTGGTGGGCTATGGCTACACCTTC | CASSLADSLVGYGYTF
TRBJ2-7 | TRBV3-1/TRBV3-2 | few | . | TGTGCCAGCAGCCAAGAGCTAGGGGGAATTGGGGAGTACTTC | CASSQELGGIGEYF
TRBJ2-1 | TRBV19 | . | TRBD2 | TGTGCCAGTAGCCCCATAGACAGGGTGGGGACTAGCGGGTACAATGAGCAGTTCTTC | CASSPIDRVGTSGYNEQFF
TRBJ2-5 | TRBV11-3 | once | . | TGTGCCAGCAGCTTAGGTATAGCGCGTCAAGAGACCCAGTACTTC | CASSLGIARQETQYF
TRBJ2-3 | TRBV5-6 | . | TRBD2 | TGTGCCAGCAGTAATCTAGCGGGGACCACAGATACGCAGTATTTT | CASSNLAGTTDTQYF
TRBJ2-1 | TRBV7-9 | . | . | TGTGCCAGCAGCCGGGTGAACCTCGACAATGAGCAGTTCTTC | CASSRVNLDNEQFF